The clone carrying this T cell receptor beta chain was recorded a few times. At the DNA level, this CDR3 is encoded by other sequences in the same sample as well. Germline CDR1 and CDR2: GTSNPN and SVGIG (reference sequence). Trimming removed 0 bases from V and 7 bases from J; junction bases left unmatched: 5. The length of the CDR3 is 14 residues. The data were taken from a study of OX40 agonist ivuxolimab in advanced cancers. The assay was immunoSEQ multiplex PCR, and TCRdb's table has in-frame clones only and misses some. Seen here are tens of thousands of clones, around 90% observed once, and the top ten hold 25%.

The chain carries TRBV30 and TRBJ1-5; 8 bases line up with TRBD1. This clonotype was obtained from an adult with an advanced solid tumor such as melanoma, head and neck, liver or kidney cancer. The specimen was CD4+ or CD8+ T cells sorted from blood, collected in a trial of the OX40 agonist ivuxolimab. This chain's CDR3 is CAWSVGQGNQPQHF. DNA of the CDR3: TGTGCCTGGAGTGTTGGACAGGGTAACCAGCCCCAGCATTTT.